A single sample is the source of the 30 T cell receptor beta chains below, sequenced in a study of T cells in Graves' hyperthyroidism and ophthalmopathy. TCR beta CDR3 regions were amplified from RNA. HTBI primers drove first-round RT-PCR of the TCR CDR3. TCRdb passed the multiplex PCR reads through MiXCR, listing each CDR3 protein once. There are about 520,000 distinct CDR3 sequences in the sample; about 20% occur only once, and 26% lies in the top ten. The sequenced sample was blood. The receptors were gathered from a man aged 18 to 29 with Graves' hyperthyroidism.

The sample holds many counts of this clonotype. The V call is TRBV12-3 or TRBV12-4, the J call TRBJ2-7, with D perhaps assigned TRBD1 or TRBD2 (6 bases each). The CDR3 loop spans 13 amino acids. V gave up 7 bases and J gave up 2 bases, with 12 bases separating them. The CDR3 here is CASTFGGPYEQYF. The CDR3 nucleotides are TGTGCCAGCACCTTTGGGGGGCCCTACGAGCAGTACTTC.

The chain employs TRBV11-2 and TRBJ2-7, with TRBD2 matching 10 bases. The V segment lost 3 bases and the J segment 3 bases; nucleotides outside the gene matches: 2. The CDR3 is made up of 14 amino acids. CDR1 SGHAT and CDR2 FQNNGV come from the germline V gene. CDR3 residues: CASSFTSGNYEQYF. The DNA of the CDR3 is TGTGCCAGCAGCTTTACTAGCGGGAACTACGAGCAGTACTTC.

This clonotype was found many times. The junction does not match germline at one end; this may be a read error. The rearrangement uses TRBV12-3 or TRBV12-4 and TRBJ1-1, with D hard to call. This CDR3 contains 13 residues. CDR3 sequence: CATLDGLNTQAFF. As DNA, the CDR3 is TGTGCCACCCTGGACGGACTGAACACTCAAGCTTTCTTT.

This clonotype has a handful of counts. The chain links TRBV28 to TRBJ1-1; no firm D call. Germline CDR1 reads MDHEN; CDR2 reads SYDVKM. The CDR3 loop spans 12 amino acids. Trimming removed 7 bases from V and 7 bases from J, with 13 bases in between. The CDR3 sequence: CASTLNTHEAFF. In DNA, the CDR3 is TGTGCCAGCACGTTAAACACTCATGAAGCTTTCTTT. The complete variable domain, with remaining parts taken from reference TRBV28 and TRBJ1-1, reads DVKVTQSSRYLVKRTGEKVFLECVQDMDHENMFWYRQDPGLGLRLIYFSYDVKMKEKGDIPEGYSVSREKKERFSLILESASTNQTSMYLCASTLNTHEAFFGQGTRLTVV.

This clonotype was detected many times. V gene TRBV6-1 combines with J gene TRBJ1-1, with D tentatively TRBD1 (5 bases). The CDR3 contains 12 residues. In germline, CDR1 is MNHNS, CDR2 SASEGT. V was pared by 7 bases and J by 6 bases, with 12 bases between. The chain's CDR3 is CASTFGGSEAFF. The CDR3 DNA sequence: TGTGCCAGCACCTTCGGGGGGTCTGAAGCTTTCTTT.

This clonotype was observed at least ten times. The CDR3 sequence: CASSRRQGVGQPQHF. For the CDR3, the DNA is TGTGCCAGCTCGCGGAGACAGGGGGTGGGTCAGCCCCAGCATTTT. This sequence joins TRBV18 and TRBJ1-5, with 9 bases matching TRBD1. J was trimmed by 6 bases and V by 6 bases; bases with no gene match: 9. The CDR3 consists of 15 residues. Germline V lookup: CDR1 KGHSH, CDR2 LQKENI.

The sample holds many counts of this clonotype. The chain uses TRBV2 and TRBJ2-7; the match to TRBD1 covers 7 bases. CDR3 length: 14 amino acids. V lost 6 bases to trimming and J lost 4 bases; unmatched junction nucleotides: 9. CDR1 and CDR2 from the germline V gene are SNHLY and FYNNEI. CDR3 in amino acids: CASRVTGRRYEQYF. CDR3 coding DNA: TGTGCCAGCAGGGTGACAGGGAGAAGATACGAGCAGTACTTC.

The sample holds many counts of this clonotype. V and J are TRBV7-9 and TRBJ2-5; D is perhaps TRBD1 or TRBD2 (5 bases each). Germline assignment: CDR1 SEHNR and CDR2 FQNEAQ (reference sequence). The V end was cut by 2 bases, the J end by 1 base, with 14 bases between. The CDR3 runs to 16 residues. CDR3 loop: CASSLNAGTFQETQYF. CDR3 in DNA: TGTGCCAGCAGCTTAAATGCAGGGACCTTCCAAGAGACCCAGTACTTC.

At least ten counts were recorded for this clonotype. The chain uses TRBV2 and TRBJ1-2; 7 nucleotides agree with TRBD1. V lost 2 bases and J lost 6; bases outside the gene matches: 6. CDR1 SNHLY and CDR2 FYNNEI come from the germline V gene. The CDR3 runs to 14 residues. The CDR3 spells CASSETGEEDGYTF. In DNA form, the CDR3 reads TGTGCCAGCAGTGAAACAGGGGAGGAGGATGGCTACACCTTC.

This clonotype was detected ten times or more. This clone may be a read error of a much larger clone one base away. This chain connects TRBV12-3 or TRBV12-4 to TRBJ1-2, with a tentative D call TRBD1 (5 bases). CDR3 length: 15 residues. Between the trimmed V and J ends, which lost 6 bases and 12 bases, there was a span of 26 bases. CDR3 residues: CASSPSTARGKGHTF. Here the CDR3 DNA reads TGTGCCAGCAGCCCGAGTACGGCCCGGGGCAAAGGCCACACCTTC.

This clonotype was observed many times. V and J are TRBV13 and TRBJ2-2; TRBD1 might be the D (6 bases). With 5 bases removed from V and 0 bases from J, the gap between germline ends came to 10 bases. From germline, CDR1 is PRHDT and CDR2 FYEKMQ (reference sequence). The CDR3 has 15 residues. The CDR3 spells CASSTGHTNTGELFF. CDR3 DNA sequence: TGTGCCAGCAGCACGGGACATACGAACACCGGGGAGCTGTTTTTT.

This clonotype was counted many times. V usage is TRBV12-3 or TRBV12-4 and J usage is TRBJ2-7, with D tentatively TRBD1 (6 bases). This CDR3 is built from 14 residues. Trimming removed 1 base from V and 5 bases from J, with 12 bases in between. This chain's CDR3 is CASSLGGRGHEQYF. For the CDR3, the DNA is TGTGCCAGCAGTTTAGGAGGCAGGGGCCACGAGCAGTACTTC.

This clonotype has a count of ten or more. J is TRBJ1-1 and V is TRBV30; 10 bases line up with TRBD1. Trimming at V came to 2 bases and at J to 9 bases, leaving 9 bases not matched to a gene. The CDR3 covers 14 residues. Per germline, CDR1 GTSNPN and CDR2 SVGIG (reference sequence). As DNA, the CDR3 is TGTGCCTGGAGTATCGGGACAGGGGTTAGAAAAGCTTTCTTT. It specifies CAWSIGTGVRKAFF.

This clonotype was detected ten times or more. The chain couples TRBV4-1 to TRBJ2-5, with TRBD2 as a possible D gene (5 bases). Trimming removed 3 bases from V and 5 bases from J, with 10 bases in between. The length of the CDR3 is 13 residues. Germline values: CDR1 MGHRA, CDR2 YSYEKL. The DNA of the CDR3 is TGCGCCAGCAGCCACGGGAACGGGGAGACCCAGTACTTC. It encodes CASSHGNGETQYF.

DNA of the CDR3: TGTGCCTGGAGCCTAAACGGGGAGACCCAGTACTTC. Translation gives CAWSLNGETQYF. The chain links TRBV30 to TRBJ2-5, with D uncertain. In germline, CDR1 is GTSNPN, CDR2 SVGIG (reference sequence). V was cut by 3 bases and J by 5 bases, with 10 bases left in between. CDR3 size: 12 residues.

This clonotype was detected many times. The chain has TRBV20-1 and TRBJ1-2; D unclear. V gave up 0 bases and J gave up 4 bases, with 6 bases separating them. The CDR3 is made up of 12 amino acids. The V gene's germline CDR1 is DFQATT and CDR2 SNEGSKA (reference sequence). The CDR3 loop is CSARDETYGYTF. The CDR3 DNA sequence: TGCAGTGCTAGAGATGAAACCTATGGCTACACCTTC.

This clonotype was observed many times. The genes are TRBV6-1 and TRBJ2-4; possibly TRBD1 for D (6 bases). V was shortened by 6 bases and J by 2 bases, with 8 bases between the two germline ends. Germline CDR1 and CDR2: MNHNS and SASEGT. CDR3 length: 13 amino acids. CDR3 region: CASRTGSKNIQYF. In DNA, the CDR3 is TGTGCCAGCAGGACAGGTTCCAAAAACATTCAGTACTTC.

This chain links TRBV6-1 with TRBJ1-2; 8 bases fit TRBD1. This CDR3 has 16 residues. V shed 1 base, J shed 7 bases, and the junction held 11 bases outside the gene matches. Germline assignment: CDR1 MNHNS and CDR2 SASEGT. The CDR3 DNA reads TGTGCCAGCAGTGAAGTCCGTTGGCAGGGGGCTTTTGGCTACACCTTC. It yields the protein CASSEVRWQGAFGYTF.

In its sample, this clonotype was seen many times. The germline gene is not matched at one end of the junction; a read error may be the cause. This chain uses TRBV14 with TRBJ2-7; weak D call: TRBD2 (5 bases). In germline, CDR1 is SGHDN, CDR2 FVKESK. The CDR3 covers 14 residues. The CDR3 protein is CASSKEGPSYEQYF. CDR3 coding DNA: TGTGCCAGCAGCAAAGAGGGCCCTTCCTACGAGCAGTACTTC. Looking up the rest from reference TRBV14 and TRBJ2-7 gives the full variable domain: EAGVTQFPSHSVIEKGQTVTLRCDPISGHDNLYWYRRVMGKEIKFLLHFVKESKQDESGMPNNRFLAERTGGTYSTLKVQPAELEDSGVYFCASSKEGPSYEQYFGPGTRLTVT.

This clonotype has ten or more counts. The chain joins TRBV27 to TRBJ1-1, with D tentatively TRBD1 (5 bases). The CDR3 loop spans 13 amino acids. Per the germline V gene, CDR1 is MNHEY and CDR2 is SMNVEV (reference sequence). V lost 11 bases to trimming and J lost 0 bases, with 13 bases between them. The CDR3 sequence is CAGGGVLNTEAFF. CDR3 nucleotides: TGTGCCGGGGGGGGGGTCTTGAACACTGAAGCTTTCTTT.

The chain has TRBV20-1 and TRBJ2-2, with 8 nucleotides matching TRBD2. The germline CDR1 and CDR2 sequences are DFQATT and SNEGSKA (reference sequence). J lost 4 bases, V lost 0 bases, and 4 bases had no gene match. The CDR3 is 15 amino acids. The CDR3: CSARDAGGSTGELFF. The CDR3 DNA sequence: TGCAGTGCTAGAGATGCGGGAGGCAGCACCGGGGAGCTGTTTTTT.

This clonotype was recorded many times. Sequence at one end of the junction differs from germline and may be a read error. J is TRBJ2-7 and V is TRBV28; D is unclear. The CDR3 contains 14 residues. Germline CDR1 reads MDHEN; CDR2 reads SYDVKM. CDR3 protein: CASSLKLGTYEQHF. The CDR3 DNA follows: TGTGCCAGCAGTTTAAAGTTGGGTACCTACGAGCAGCACTTC.

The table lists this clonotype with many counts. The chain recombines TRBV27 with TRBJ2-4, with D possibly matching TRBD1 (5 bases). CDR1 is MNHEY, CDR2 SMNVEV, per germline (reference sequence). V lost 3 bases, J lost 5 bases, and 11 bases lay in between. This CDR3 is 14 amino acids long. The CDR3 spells CASSFQGRENIQYF. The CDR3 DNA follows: TGTGCCAGCAGTTTCCAGGGTCGCGAAAACATTCAGTACTTC.

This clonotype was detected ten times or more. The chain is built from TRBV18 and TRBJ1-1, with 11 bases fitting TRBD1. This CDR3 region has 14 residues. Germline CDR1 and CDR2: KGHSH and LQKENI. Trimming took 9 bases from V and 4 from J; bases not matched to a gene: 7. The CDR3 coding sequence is TGTGCCAGTAGTCCAGGGACAGGGGGCACTGAAGCTTTCTTT. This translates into CASSPGTGGTEAFF.

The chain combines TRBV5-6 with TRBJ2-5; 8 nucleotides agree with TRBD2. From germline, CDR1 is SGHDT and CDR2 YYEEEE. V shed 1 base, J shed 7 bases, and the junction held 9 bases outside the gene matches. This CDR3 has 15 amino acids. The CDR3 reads CASSLWASGSTTQYF. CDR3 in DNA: TGTGCCAGCAGCTTGTGGGCTAGCGGGTCCACGACCCAGTACTTC.

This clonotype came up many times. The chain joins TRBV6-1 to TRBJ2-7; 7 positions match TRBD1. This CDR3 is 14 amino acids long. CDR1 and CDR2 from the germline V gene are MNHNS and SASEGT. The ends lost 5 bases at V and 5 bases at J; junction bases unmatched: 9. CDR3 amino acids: CASSLRGLGDEQYF. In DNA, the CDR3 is TGTGCCAGCAGTCTAAGGGGGCTGGGGGACGAGCAGTACTTC.

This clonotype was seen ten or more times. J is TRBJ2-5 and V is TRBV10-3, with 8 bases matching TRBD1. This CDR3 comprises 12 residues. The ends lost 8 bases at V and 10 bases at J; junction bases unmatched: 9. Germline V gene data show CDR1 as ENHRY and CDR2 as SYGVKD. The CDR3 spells CAIRGQGIDQYF. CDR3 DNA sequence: TGTGCCATCCGCGGACAGGGAATTGACCAGTACTTC.

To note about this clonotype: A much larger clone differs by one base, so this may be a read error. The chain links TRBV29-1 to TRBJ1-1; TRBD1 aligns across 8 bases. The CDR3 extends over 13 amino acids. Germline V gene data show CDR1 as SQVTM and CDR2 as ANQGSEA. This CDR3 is CSVDGQGGTEACF. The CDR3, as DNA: TGCAGCGTCGATGGACAGGGAGGCACTGAAGCTTGCTTT.

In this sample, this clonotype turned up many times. CDR3 DNA: TGTGCCAGTAGTCCACAGGGGGCAGGGGTCGGGGAGCTGTTTTTT. This gives the protein CASSPQGAGVGELFF. The chain couples TRBV19 to TRBJ2-2, with 9 bases that match TRBD1. The germline V gene encodes CDR1 LNHDA and CDR2 SQIVND (reference sequence). There are 15 residues in the CDR3. V lost 5 bases and J lost 7; bases outside the gene matches: 8.

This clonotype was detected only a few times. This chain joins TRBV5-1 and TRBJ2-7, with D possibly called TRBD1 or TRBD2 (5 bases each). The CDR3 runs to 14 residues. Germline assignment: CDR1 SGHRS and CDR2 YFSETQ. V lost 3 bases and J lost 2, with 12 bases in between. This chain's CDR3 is CASSSARGPYEQYF. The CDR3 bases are TGCGCCAGCAGCTCAGCCCGGGGCCCCTACGAGCAGTACTTC.